These T cell receptor beta chains were read from a single sample in a study of blood T cell repertoires in COVID-19. Clones were read by immunoSEQ multiplex PCR, and TCRdb kept only the in-frame ones, dropping some. The table lists around 210,000 clones, approximately 80% of them singletons. The sequenced material came from peripheral blood. These receptors all stem from an elderly woman with COVID-19, enrolled during active disease. Both conserved end residues are part of each CDR3. A D gene is named only where the DNA matches it firmly. The size of a clone is reported for some rows only, either as once, few or many, or as a class for expanded clones.

>.|TRBV4-1|.|TRBJ2-1
TGCGCCAGCAGCCAACTAGGCTATGAGCAGTTCTTC
CASSQLGYEQFF
>TRBD1|TRBV6-5|.|TRBJ1-2
TGTGCCAGCAGCCGGACAGGGTCGGGCGGCTACACCTTC
CASSRTGSGGYTF
>.|TRBV9|.|TRBJ2-7
TGTGCCAGCAGCCCCTCAGGGGTACGGTACGAGCAGTACTTC
CASSPSGVRYEQYF
>.|TRBV9|.|TRBJ1-3
TGTGCCAGCAGCGGACAGGTTGCAGGAAACACCATATATTTT
CASSGQVAGNTIYF
>.|TRBV7-5|once|TRBJ2-1
TGTGCCAGGGGCCCCAGGGGTTGGAATGAGCAGTTCTTC
CARGPRGWNEQFF
>TRBD2|TRBV11-2|.|TRBJ2-5
TGTGCCAGCAGCAGGGAGCGGGGAGAGACCCAGTACTTC
CASSRERGETQYF
>.|TRBV6-5|.|TRBJ1-4
TGTGCCAGCGGCAGGGATAATGAAAAACTGTTTTTT
CASGRDNEKLFF
>.|TRBV2|few|TRBJ1-1
TGTGCCAGCATGCCGGGGGGCACTGAAGCTTTCTTT
CASMPGGTEAFF
>.|TRBV19|.|TRBJ1-1
TGTGCCAGCGCGAGGAACACTGAAGCTTTCTTT
CASARNTEAFF
>.|TRBV2|.|TRBJ1-5
TGTGCCAGCAGTGATCATAGCAATCAGCCCCAGCATTTT
CASSDHSNQPQHF
>TRBD2|TRBV12-5|.|TRBJ2-3
TGTGCTAGTGGTTATGCCGGGACTAGCGGGGGGGCAAACGTAGATACGCAGTATTTT
CASGYAGTSGGANVDTQYF
>.|TRBV24-1|.|TRBJ2-5
TGTGCCACCAGTACGGCAGGGGAGGAGACCCAGTACTTC
CATSTAGEETQYF
>.|TRBV5-1|.|TRBJ2-6
TGCGCCAGCAGCCTGGACATCTCTGGGGCCAACGTCCTGACTTTC
CASSLDISGANVLTF
>TRBD1|TRBV7-9|.|TRBJ2-1
TGTGCCAGCAGCCCTAGGGGAGACAGGGGAAATGAGCAGTTCTTC
CASSPRGDRGNEQFF
>.|TRBV18|.|TRBJ1-5
TGTGCCAGCTCACCAGGAGGGGAAGAGCAGCCCCAGCATTTT
CASSPGGEEQPQHF
>.|TRBV12-3/TRBV12-4|.|TRBJ1-6
TGTGCCAGCAGCCCCGGGGGAAGGGCACCCCTCCACTTT
CASSPGGRAPLHF
>TRBD1|TRBV2|.|TRBJ1-3
TGTGCCAGCAGCGCCGACAGGGTAAAGGGAAACACCATATATTTT
CASSADRVKGNTIYF
>TRBD1|TRBV5-1|.|TRBJ2-7
TGCGCCAGCAGCTTGTCTATACGACAGGGGTCCTACGAGCAGTACTTC
CASSLSIRQGSYEQYF
>TRBD2|TRBV27|.|TRBJ2-4
TGTGCCACCCGGGGGGCGGGAGGACGAAACATTCAGTACTTC
CATRGAGGRNIQYF
>TRBD2|TRBV7-9|.|TRBJ2-1
TGTGCCAGCAGCTTAAGCGGGAGGAGGGATGAGCAGTTCTTC
CASSLSGRRDEQFF